Listed below are T cell receptor beta chains from one sample, sequenced in a study of shared clonotypes between healthy human individuals. Sequenced by immunoSEQ multiplex PCR; TCRdb stores in-frame clones only, minus some. The sample has 2.5 million or so clones; about 92% are singletons. The source material was naive CD4+ T cells sorted from blood. The source of these receptors is a young man in good health. CDR3s include the opening cysteine and the closing phenylalanine or tryptophan. The D gene is left open where the match is weak. Not every row has a clone size; where given, it reads once, few, many or a size class.

.	.	TRBV6-5	TRBJ1-4	TGTGCCAGCAGCCCCGCAGGTCCTAATGAAAAACTGTTTTTT	CASSPAGPNEKLFF
.	.	TRBV2	TRBJ1-5	TGTGCCAGCAGTCGCGCTCCGGGACGGAAGAATAGCAATCAGCCCCAGCATTTT	CASSRAPGRKNSNQPQHF
.	.	TRBV21-1	TRBJ1-6	TGTGCCAGAAGGACAGGGAATCGTTCACCCCTCCACTTT	CARRTGNRSPLHF
.	.	TRBV28	TRBJ2-7	TGTGCCAGCAGCGCGGGACGGTACGAGCAGTACTTC	CASSAGRYEQYF
.	.	TRBV15	TRBJ1-1	TGTGCCACCAGCAGAAGGGTAACTGAAGCTTTCTTT	CATSRRVTEAFF
.	.	TRBV6-5	TRBJ1-2	TGTGCCAGCAGTGCCTATTTAGGGCGTTCTTACACCTTC	CASSAYLGRSYTF
.	TRBD1	TRBV5-1	TRBJ1-1	TGCGCCAGCAGCTTCGGACAGGAATTAATCAGAGACACTGAAGCTTTCTTT	CASSFGQELIRDTEAFF
.	.	TRBV18	TRBJ2-1	TGTGCCAGCTCACCGAGGGGCGATGAGCAGTTCTTC	CASSPRGDEQFF
once	.	TRBV30	TRBJ1-4	TGTGCCTGGAGTGGGGGCCCCAATGAAAAACTGTTTTTT	CAWSGGPNEKLFF
.	.	TRBV11-2	TRBJ1-3	TGTGCCAGCAGCTTAGAGGGGTCCTCTGGAAACACCATATATTTT	CASSLEGSSGNTIYF
.	.	TRBV28	TRBJ1-5	TGTGCCAGCGAAGACAGAAGATGGTATAGCAATCAGCCCCAGCATTTT	CASEDRRWYSNQPQHF
.	TRBD2	TRBV9	TRBJ2-3	TGTGCCAGCAGCGTAGCAGCGGGGGTCACAGATACGCAGTATTTT	CASSVAAGVTDTQYF
.	.	TRBV4-1	TRBJ1-5	TGCGCCAGCAGCCAAGGGGAGTTGGGGGCTGGCAATCAGCCCCAGCATTTT	CASSQGELGAGNQPQHF
.	.	TRBV4-1	TRBJ2-7	TGCGCCAGCAGCCAAGAGGGAAACTACGAGCAGTACTTC	CASSQEGNYEQYF
.	.	TRBV7-9	TRBJ2-7	TGTGCCAGCAGCCTACTGGTGAACGAGCAGTACTTC	CASSLLVNEQYF
.	.	TRBV19	TRBJ2-1	TGTGCCAGTAGTAAGCGGATCAGCTCCTACAATGAGCAGTTCTTC	CASSKRISSYNEQFF
.	.	TRBV11-2	TRBJ1-2	TGTGCCAGCAGCTTAGTTCCCAACAGGTACTATGGCTACACCTTC	CASSLVPNRYYGYTF